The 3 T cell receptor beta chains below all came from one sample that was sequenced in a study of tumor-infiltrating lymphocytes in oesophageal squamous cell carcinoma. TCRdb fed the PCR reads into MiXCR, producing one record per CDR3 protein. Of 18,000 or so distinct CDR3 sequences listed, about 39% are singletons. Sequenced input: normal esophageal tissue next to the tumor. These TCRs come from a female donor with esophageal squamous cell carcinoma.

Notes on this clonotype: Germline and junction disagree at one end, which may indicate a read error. This CDR3 is CASSYGTLGF. In DNA, the CDR3 is TGTGCCAGCAGTTACGGGACCCTGGGCTTT. The chain links TRBV6-1 to TRBJ1-5, with D possibly TRBD1 on 5 matching bases. Germline V lookup: CDR1 MNHNS, CDR2 SASEGT. This CDR3 comprises 10 residues.

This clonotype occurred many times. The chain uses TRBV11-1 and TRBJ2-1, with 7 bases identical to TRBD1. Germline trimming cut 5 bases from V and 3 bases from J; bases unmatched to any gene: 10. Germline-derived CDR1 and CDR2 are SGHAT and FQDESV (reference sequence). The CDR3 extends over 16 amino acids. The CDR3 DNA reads TGTGCCAGCAGCCTGGGCCGAGGGGGCTTCTACAATGAGCAGTTCTTC. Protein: CASSLGRGGFYNEQFF.

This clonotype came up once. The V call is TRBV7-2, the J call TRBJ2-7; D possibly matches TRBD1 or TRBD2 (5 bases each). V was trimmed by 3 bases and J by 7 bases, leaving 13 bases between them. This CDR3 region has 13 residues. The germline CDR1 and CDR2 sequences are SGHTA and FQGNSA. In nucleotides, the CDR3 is TGTGCCAGCAGCTTTACCGGGACGGAAGAGCAGTACTTC. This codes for CASSFTGTEEQYF.